Described below is a single TCR beta chain sequence and its context. Libraries were prepared by immunoSEQ multiplex PCR; TCRdb keeps only in-frame clonotypes and omits some of them. The sample lists fewer than 400,000 clones, 70% to 90% occurring once. This sample was taken from a study of Ad26.COV2.S vaccination and SARS-CoV-2 variants. Looking at the study overall: Each vaccinee took Ad26.COV2.S intramuscularly, once or twice 56 days apart.

Treatment specified: around 19 received Ad26.COV2.S at low or high dose, single or two shots; 5 received placebo; per-sample allocation not given. It was on day 63 after the first vaccine or placebo injection that samples were taken. There are 14 residues in the CDR3. Germline V gives CDR1 SQVTM, CDR2 ANQGSEA. V lost 2 bases and J lost 2; bases outside the gene matches: 5. V usage is TRBV29-1 and J usage is TRBJ2-7, with 8 nucleotides matching TRBD1. This material consisted of peripheral blood, taken in a trial of Ad26.COV2.S vaccine versus placebo. The sequence was collected from a person between 18 and 65 years old who received the Ad26.COV2.S COVID-19 vaccine or a placebo. DNA for the CDR3: TGCAGCGTTGAAAGACAGGGGACCACCTACGAGCAGTACTTC. Encoded protein: CSVERQGTTYEQYF.